The 22 T cell receptor beta chains below all came from one sample that was sequenced in a study of T cell responses to AZD1222 COVID-19 vaccine. Method: immunoSEQ multiplex PCR; TCRdb's copy keeps in-frame clones and lacks some. The table includes roughly 170,000 clones, 87% detected once. Sequencing used peripheral blood, obtained on day 0 of AZD1222 vaccination. The source is an adult in good health.

V and J are TRBV7-9 and TRBJ2-7; 7 nucleotides align to TRBD2. Germline loops: CDR1 SEHNR, CDR2 FQNEAQ (reference sequence). The V gene end was trimmed by 1 base and the J gene end by 6 bases; junction bases not matched to a gene: 15. This CDR3 spans 17 amino acids. In nucleotides, the CDR3 is TGTGCCAGCAGCTTAGGATCCGGTGGCGGGAGATTTGGCGAGCAGTACTTC. Translated, it gives CASSLGSGGGRFGEQYF.

The V and J genes are TRBV30 and TRBJ2-7, with TRBD1 matching over 8 bases. J lost 3 bases, V lost 2 bases, and 9 bases had no gene match. The germline V gene has CDR1 GTSNPN and CDR2 SVGIG (reference sequence). This CDR3 has 15 amino acids. This CDR3 reads CAWSPTGTGRYEQYF. Written as DNA, the CDR3 is TGTGCCTGGAGTCCAACCGGGACAGGTCGCTACGAGCAGTACTTC.

This chain joins TRBV15 and TRBJ2-1, with 11 bases fitting TRBD2. CDR1 LNHNV and CDR2 YYDKDF come from the germline V gene (reference sequence). Unmatched junction bases numbered 4, after V lost 2 bases and J lost 7 bases. The CDR3 consists of 15 residues. The CDR3 loop is CATSRSTSGINEQFF. In DNA, the CDR3 is TGTGCCACCAGCAGATCGACTAGCGGGATTAATGAGCAGTTCTTC.

The chain has TRBV11-2 and TRBJ1-5; D gene unclear. V was shortened by 2 bases and J by 0 bases, with 2 bases between the two germline ends. This CDR3 is built from 13 residues. Per germline, CDR1 SGHAT and CDR2 FQNNGV. Here the CDR3 DNA reads TGTGCCAGCAGCTTATTTAGCAATCAGCCCCAGCATTTT. Its translation is CASSLFSNQPQHF.

The chain has TRBV7-9 and TRBJ1-4; 7 bases are shared with TRBD1. The CDR3 has 14 residues. V lost 6 bases and J lost 8; bases outside the gene matches: 9. Germline CDR1 SEHNR, CDR2 FQNEAQ (reference sequence). The CDR3 reads CASSPPGQIEKLFF. CDR3 nucleotide sequence: TGTGCCAGCAGTCCCCCGGGACAGATAGAAAAACTGTTTTTT.

This clone was found a few times. The chain uses TRBV5-1 and TRBJ1-6; 12 bases align to TRBD1. Trimming removed 3 bases from V and 10 bases from J; junction bases left unmatched: 8. CDR1 is SGHRS and CDR2 is YFSETQ in the germline V gene. This CDR3 region has 16 residues. CDR3 region: CASSSRDRGPGSPLHF. The CDR3 bases are TGCGCCAGCAGCTCCAGGGACAGGGGGCCCGGATCACCCCTCCACTTT.

This clone has just a few counts. The chain's CDR3 is CASSVTTGPYEQYF. CDR3 sequence (DNA): TGTGCCAGTAGTGTTACCACAGGCCCCTACGAGCAGTACTTC. The J gene is TRBJ2-7, the V gene TRBV19; possibly TRBD1 for D (5 bases). The CDR3 totals 14 residues. V lost 5 bases, J lost 2 bases, and 13 bases lay in between. CDR1 is LNHDA and CDR2 is SQIVND in the germline V gene (reference sequence). The full variable domain, its missing parts supplied by reference TRBV19 and TRBJ2-7, is DGGITQSPKYLFRKEGQNVTLSCEQNLNHDAMYWYRQDPGQGLRLIYYSQIVNDFQKGDIAEGYSVSREKKESFPLTVTSAQKNPTAFYLCASSVTTGPYEQYFGPGTRLTVT.

V is TRBV4-1 and J is TRBJ1-3, with 9 bases fitting TRBD1. The CDR3 has 15 amino acids. From germline, CDR1 is MGHRA and CDR2 YSYEKL. Trimming took 4 bases from V and 5 from J; bases not matched to a gene: 6. In DNA, the CDR3 is TGCGCCAGCAGCCCGACAGGGGGAGAAAGAAACACCATATATTTT. Translating gives CASSPTGGERNTIYF.

V usage is TRBV27 and J usage is TRBJ1-1, with D possibly matching TRBD1 (5 bases). The CDR3 has 18 amino acids. Trimming removed 1 base from V and 2 bases from J, with 20 bases in between. Germline V gene lookup returns CDR1 MNHEY and CDR2 SMNVEV (reference sequence). The CDR3 reads CASSLFRPLGHINTEAFF. The CDR3 region has the DNA TGTGCCAGCAGTTTATTCAGACCTCTAGGACACATTAACACTGAAGCTTTCTTT.

On this clone itself: At one of its ends the junction is not consistent with the germline gene, which may arise from a read error. The chain recombines TRBV7-2 with TRBJ2-4, with D unresolved. Germline loops: CDR1 SGHTA, CDR2 FQGNSA. CDR3 length: 13 amino acids. CDR3 sequence (DNA): TGTGCCAGCAGCTTAGGCCTGGGGTACCAAGTAGACTTC. Translating gives CASSLGLGYQVDF.

This clone has a single count. The rearrangement joins TRBV27 to TRBJ1-4; D gene uncertain. Germline CDR1 and CDR2: MNHEY and SMNVEV (reference sequence). The CDR3 sequence is 14 residues long. V lost 0 bases and J lost 5, with 7 bases in between. The CDR3 bases are TGTGCCAGCAGTTTATCTGCCCTGAATGAAAAACTGTTTTTT. Its protein is CASSLSALNEKLFF.

The chain links TRBV27 to TRBJ2-7; possibly TRBD1 for D (5 bases). V was pared by 6 bases and J by 0 bases, with 15 bases between. This CDR3 has 15 amino acids. From germline, CDR1 is MNHEY and CDR2 SMNVEV (reference sequence). CDR3 protein: CASRGLGTGSYEQYF. DNA for the CDR3: TGTGCCAGCAGGGGCCTTGGTACAGGCTCCTACGAGCAGTACTTC.

This sequence joins TRBV19 and TRBJ1-1; D not resolved. The CDR3 spans 13 residues. Looked up from germline, CDR1 is LNHDA and CDR2 is SQIVND (reference sequence). The V gene lost 3 bases and the J gene lost 7 bases, with 12 bases spanning the gap. The CDR3 sequence: CASSMGLHSEAFF. The CDR3 coding sequence is TGTGCCAGTAGTATGGGCTTACATAGTGAAGCTTTCTTT.

The V gene is TRBV19, the J gene TRBJ2-5, with 9 positions matching TRBD1. This CDR3 contains 15 residues. The J segment lost 5 bases and the V segment lost 8 bases, leaving 12 bases of the junction unmatched. Per the germline V gene, CDR1 is LNHDA and CDR2 is SQIVND (reference sequence). The CDR3 here is CASGKQGAAWETQYF. Written as DNA, the CDR3 is TGTGCCAGTGGCAAACAGGGGGCGGCGTGGGAGACCCAGTACTTC.

The chain couples TRBV25-1 to TRBJ2-7; D is perhaps TRBD2 (5 bases). The CDR3 runs 11 residues. The V end lost 4 bases, the J end lost 4 bases, and 5 bases lay between the germline ends. Germline values: CDR1 MGHDK, CDR2 SYGVNS. This CDR3 is CASSAGYEQYF. Written as DNA, the CDR3 is TGTGCCAGCAGTGCGGGGTACGAGCAGTACTTC.

This chain joins TRBV27 and TRBJ1-6, with 9 bases matching TRBD1. The V gene's germline CDR1 is MNHEY and CDR2 SMNVEV (reference sequence). V lost 8 bases, J lost 7 bases, and 3 bases stayed unmatched. The CDR3 consists of 13 residues. CDR3: CASRTGGNSPLHF. For the CDR3, the DNA is TGTGCCAGCCGAACAGGGGGCAATTCACCCCTCCACTTT.

The chain uses TRBV7-6 and TRBJ2-1; 10 bases agree with TRBD1. Trimming at V came to 5 bases and at J to 4 bases, leaving 8 bases not matched to a gene. The CDR3 covers 16 residues. The germline V gene encodes CDR1 SGHVS and CDR2 FNYEAQ. In DNA, the CDR3 is TGTGCCAGCAGCGTAACCGGGACAGGGGAATACAATGAGCAGTTCTTC. Amino acids: CASSVTGTGEYNEQFF.

The chain joins TRBV19 to TRBJ2-7, with a possible D match to TRBD2 (5 bases). Deletions cut 2 bases from V and 5 bases from J, with 16 bases between. This CDR3 spans 15 amino acids. Germline lookup yields CDR1 LNHDA and CDR2 SQIVND (reference sequence). The CDR3 sequence: CASSIFRGSENEQYF. DNA for the CDR3: TGTGCCAGTAGTATATTTCGAGGGTCGGAAAACGAGCAGTACTTC. The full variable domain, completed using reference TRBV19 and TRBJ2-7, is DGGITQSPKYLFRKEGQNVTLSCEQNLNHDAMYWYRQDPGQGLRLIYYSQIVNDFQKGDIAEGYSVSREKKESFPLTVTSAQKNPTAFYLCASSIFRGSENEQYFGPGTRLTVT.

The rearrangement joins TRBV6-1 to TRBJ1-2; unclear D gene. The germline V gene encodes CDR1 MNHNS and CDR2 SASEGT. V was pared by 5 bases and J by 4 bases, with 14 bases between. The CDR3 loop spans 14 amino acids. The CDR3 region is CASSWVGATYGYTF. The CDR3 coding sequence is TGTGCCAGCAGTTGGGTTGGAGCAACCTATGGCTACACCTTC.

In DNA form, the CDR3 reads TGTGCCAGCAGCCCGGGACAGGCTCGGGTAAAACTGTTTTTT. Translation gives CASSPGQARVKLFF. The gene calls are TRBV2 and TRBJ1-4; 8 bases match TRBD1. J lost 10 bases, V lost 6 bases, and 10 bases had no gene match. Germline lookup yields CDR1 SNHLY and CDR2 FYNNEI. This CDR3 is built from 14 residues.

The table lists this clone with a count of one. This sequence joins TRBV5-1 and TRBJ2-7; D perhaps matches TRBD1 (6 bases). The CDR3 sequence is 13 residues long. V was pared by 4 bases and J by 4 bases, with 12 bases between. Germline lookup yields CDR1 SGHRS and CDR2 YFSETQ. The CDR3 DNA follows: TGCGCCAGCAGCCCAGGACAGCTTTACGAGCAGTACTTC. This encodes CASSPGQLYEQYF.

The chain is built from TRBV10-3 and TRBJ2-5; D assignment may be TRBD1 or TRBD2 (5 bases each). Between the trimmed V and J ends, which lost 11 bases and 1 base, there was a span of 11 bases. Germline CDR1 and CDR2: ENHRY and SYGVKD. The CDR3 runs 12 residues. This CDR3 reads CASGPPQETQYF. The CDR3 region has the DNA TGTGCCTCGGGACCCCCCCAAGAGACCCAGTACTTC.